The rows below give T cell receptor beta chains drawn from one sample of a study of T cells expressing NK-cell markers. TCRdb processed the 5' RACE reads again and assigns one entry to each CDR3 protein, with no DNA. This table holds some 140,000 distinct CDR3 sequences. The specimen sequenced was blood T cells: a sorted CD56 or NKG2C T cell subset, CD4+ or CD8+ T cells, or bulk PBMC T cells (not recorded which). These receptors all come from a woman between 50 and 59 years old in good health. Both conserved end residues are part of each CDR3.

V	J	CDR3
TRBV7-8	TRBJ2-7	CASSLGPGRHEQYF
TRBV9	TRBJ2-1	CASSVAGVELNEQFF
TRBV6-2/TRBV6-3	TRBJ2-3	CASSYSALAGDQDTQYF
TRBV7-9	TRBJ1-5	CASSSGPGRGQPQHF
TRBV6-2/TRBV6-3	TRBJ1-1	CASSYTDSSEAFF
TRBV6-5	TRBJ1-5	CASSYPEGDREVYLPQHF
TRBV6-2/TRBV6-3	TRBJ2-1	CASSSNSGWNEQFF
TRBV29-1	TRBJ1-2	CSGTGDSNYGYTF
TRBV5-1	TRBJ2-1	CASSFRGSNSYNEQFF
TRBV11-2	TRBJ2-1	CASSTPRDYNEQFF
TRBV2	TRBJ2-2	CASRTTLNLATGELFF
TRBV6-5	TRBJ2-5	CASSPGAGRGETQYF
TRBV5-1	TRBJ2-2	CASSPTGTIPGELFF
TRBV3-1	TRBJ2-1	CASSQSRINEQFF
TRBV25-1	TRBJ2-7	CASSGTGLVSYEQYF
TRBV5-1	TRBJ1-1	CASSVVGTGGNTEAFF
TRBV12-3/TRBV12-4	TRBJ2-3	CASSLVLADTQYF
TRBV7-6	TRBJ1-3	CASSLDQTGFPSGNTIYF
TRBV10-3	TRBJ1-5	CATGEGAESQPQHF
TRBV7-9	TRBJ2-5	CASTPYTQETQYF
TRBV7-9	TRBJ2-1	CASSFRQGHNEQFF
TRBV4-1	TRBJ2-3	CASSQGTSGEGDTQYF
TRBV27	TRBJ2-3	CASRSNPSSLTDTQYF
TRBV14	TRBJ1-2	CASSPSDRGGLYGYTF
TRBV4-1	TRBJ1-1	CASSQDRGYELNTEAFF
TRBV7-7	TRBJ2-1	CASSLAGLAGDGEQFF
TRBV29-1	TRBJ1-1	CSLWVGGEAFF
TRBV7-6	TRBJ2-7	CASSQRDGTYEQYF
TRBV2	TRBJ2-5	CASSEGSGTGGQETQYF
TRBV6-6	TRBJ1-1	CASSSQMPGGFSPNTEAFF
TRBV6-2/TRBV6-3	TRBJ2-1	CASGPLLAGYNEQFF
TRBV27	TRBJ1-6	CASSWDSLNSPLHF
TRBV4-1	TRBJ2-5	CASSQEGSEGTQYF
TRBV11-2	TRBJ2-5	CASRDINWETQYF
TRBV27	TRBJ2-1	CASRGLAGKDEQFF
TRBV15	TRBJ2-7	CATSTESGGPNEQYF
TRBV4-1	TRBJ1-1	CASTRGGGDTEAFF
TRBV27	TRBJ2-5	CASSSIAGGFQETQYF
TRBV5-1	TRBJ2-5	CASSLTGTGQETQYF
TRBV28	TRBJ1-1	CASRQIAGGMNTEAFF
TRBV20-1	TRBJ2-3	CSAKGVTRREDFTDTQYF
TRBV5-1	TRBJ2-3	CASSGMTGSFGTDTQYF
TRBV27	TRBJ1-5	CASSSMEGAYNQPQHF
TRBV12-3/TRBV12-4	TRBJ1-2	CASSLVGGWRGYTF
TRBV24-1	TRBJ1-1	CATSDPRDRGDEAFF
TRBV4-1	TRBJ1-2	CASSLPKEGSYGYTF
TRBV15	TRBJ2-1	CATSRDEMGQFF
TRBV27	TRBJ2-5	CASSYSGTQETQYF
TRBV4-1	TRBJ2-3	CASSQLGLAGVIDTQYF
TRBV20-1	TRBJ2-1	CSARDSGAYNEQFF
TRBV3-1	TRBJ2-1	CASSPSRGRKYNEQFF
TRBV12-3/TRBV12-4	TRBJ2-5	CASSLGRTRETQYF
TRBV5-1	TRBJ2-2	CASSFALGGELFF
TRBV7-2	TRBJ2-1	CASSLRGPASYNEQFF
TRBV16	TRBJ1-1	CASSQVAGGTEAFF